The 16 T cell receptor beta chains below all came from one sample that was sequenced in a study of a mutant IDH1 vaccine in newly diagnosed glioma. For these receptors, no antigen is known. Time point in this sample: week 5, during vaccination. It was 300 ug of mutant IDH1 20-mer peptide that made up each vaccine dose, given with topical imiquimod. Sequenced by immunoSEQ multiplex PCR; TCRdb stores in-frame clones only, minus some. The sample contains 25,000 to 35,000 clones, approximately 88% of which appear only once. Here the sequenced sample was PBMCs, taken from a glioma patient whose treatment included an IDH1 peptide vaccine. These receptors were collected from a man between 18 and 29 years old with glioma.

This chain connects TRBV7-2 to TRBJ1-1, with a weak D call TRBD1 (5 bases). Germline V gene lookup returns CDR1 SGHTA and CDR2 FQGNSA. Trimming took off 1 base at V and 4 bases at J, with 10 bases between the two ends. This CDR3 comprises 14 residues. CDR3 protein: CASSLVRGSTEAFF. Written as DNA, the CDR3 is TGTGCCAGCAGCTTAGTACGGGGGAGCACTGAAGCTTTCTTT.

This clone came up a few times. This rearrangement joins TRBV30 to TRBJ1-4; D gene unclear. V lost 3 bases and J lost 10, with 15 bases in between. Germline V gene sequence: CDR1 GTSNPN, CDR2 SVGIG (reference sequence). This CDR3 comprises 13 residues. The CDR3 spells CAWSLERGRKLFF. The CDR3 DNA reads TGTGCCTGGAGCCTCGAGCGGGGTAGAAAACTGTTTTTT.

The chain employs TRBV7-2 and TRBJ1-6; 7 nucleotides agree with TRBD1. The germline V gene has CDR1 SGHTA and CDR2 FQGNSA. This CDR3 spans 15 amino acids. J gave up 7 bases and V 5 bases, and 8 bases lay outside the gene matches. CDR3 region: CASSQTDRQNSPLHF. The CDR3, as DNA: TGTGCCAGCAGCCAAACGGACAGGCAAAATTCACCCCTCCACTTT.

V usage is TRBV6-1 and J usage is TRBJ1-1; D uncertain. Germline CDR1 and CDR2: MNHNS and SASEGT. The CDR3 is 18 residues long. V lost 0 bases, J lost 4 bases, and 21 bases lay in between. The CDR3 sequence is CASSEALAGGWMGTEAFF. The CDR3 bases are TGTGCCAGCAGTGAAGCGCTGGCAGGTGGATGGATGGGCACTGAAGCTTTCTTT.

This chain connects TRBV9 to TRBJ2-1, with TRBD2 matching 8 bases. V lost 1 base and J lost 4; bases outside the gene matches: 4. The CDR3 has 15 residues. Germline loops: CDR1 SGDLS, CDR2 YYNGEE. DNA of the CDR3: TGTGCCAGCAGCGTAAGCGGGGGATATTACAATGAGCAGTTCTTC. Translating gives CASSVSGGYYNEQFF.

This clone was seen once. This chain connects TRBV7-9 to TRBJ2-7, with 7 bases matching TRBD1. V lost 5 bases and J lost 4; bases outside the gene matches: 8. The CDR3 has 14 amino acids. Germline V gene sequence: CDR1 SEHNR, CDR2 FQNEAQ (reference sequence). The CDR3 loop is CASSLNRDSYEQYF. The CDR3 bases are TGTGCCAGCAGCCTGAACCGGGACAGTTACGAGCAGTACTTC.

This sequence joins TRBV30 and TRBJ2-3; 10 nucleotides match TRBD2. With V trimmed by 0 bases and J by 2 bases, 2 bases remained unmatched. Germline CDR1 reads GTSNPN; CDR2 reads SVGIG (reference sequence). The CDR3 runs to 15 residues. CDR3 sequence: CAWSVLAGPTDTQYF. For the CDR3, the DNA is TGTGCCTGGAGTGTACTAGCGGGGCCCACAGATACGCAGTATTTT.

The CDR3 here is CASRWDRGEQYF. The CDR3 DNA is TGCGCCAGCAGATGGGATCGGGGCGAGCAGTACTTC. The chain combines TRBV5-1 with TRBJ2-7, with D possibly matching TRBD2 (5 bases). CDR1 and CDR2 (germline): SGHRS, YFSETQ. The CDR3 is 12 residues long. Trimming left V 5 bases short and J 6 bases short, with 12 bases between.

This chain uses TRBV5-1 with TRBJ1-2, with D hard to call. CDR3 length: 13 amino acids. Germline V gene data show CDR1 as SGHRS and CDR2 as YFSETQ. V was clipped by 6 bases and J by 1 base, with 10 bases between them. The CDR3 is CASTNDNNYGYTF. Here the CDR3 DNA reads TGCGCCAGCACCAATGACAATAACTATGGCTACACCTTC.

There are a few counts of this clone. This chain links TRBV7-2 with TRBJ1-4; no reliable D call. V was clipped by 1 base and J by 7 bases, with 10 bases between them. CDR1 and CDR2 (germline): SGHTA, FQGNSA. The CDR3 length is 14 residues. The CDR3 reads CASSLGIRSEKLFF. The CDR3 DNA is TGTGCCAGCAGCTTAGGTATCAGGAGTGAAAAACTGTTTTTT.

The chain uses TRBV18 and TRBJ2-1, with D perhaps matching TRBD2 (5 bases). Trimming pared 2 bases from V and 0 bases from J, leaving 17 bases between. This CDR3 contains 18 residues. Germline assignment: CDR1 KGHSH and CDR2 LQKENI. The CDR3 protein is CASSPVSRGSSSYNEQFF. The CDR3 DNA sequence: TGTGCCAGCTCACCAGTTTCGCGCGGGTCGAGCTCCTACAATGAGCAGTTCTTC. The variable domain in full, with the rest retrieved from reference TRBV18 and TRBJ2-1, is NAGVMQNPRHLVRRRGQEARLRCSPMKGHSHVYWYRQLPEEGLKFMVYLQKENIIDESGMPKERFSAEFPKEGPSILRIQQVVRGDSAAYFCASSPVSRGSSSYNEQFFGPGTRLTVL.

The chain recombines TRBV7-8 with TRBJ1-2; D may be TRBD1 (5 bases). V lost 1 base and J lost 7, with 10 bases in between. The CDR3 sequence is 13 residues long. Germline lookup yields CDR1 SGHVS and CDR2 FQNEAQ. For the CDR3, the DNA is TGTGCCAGCAGCTTAGGAGTGGGGGGTGGCTACACCTTC. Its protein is CASSLGVGGGYTF.

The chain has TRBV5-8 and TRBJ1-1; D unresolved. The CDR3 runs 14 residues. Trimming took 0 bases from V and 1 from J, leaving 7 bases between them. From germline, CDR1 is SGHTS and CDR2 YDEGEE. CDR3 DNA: TGTGCCAGCAGCTTGGGGGTCGGGAACACTGAAGCTTTCTTT. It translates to CASSLGVGNTEAFF.

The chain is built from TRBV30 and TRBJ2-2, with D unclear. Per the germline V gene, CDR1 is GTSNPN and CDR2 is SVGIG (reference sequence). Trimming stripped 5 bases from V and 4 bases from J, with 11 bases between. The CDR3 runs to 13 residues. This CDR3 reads CAWDSTGTGELFF. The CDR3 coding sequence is TGTGCCTGGGACTCCACGGGCACCGGGGAGCTGTTTTTT. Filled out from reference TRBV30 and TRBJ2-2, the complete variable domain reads SQTIHQWPATLVQPVGSPLSLECTVEGTSNPNLYWYRQAAGRGLQLLFYSVGIGQISSEVPQNLSASRPQDRQFILSSKKLLLSDSGFYLCAWDSTGTGELFFGEGSRLTVL.

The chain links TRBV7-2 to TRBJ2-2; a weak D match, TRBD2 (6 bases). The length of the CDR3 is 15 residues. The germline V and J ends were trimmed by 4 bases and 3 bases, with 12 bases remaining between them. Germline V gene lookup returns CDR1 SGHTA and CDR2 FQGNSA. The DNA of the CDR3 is TGTGCCAGCAGCTCTTGGGGAGGCGACACCGGGGAGCTGTTTTTT. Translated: CASSSWGGDTGELFF.

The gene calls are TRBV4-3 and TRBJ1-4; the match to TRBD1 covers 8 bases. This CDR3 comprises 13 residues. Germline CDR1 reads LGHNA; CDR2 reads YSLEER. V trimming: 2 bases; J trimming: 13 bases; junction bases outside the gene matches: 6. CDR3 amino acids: CASSQKQGEGLFF. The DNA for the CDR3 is TGCGCCAGCAGCCAAAAACAGGGGGAAGGACTGTTTTTT.